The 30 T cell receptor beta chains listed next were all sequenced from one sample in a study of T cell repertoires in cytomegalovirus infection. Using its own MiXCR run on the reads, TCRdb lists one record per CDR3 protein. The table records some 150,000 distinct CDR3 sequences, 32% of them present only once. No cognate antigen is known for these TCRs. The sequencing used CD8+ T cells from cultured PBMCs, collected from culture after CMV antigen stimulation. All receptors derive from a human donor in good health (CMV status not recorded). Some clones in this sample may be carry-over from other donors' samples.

This CDR3 is CASSPPRIADTQYF. CDR3 sequence (DNA): TGCGCCAGCAGCCCCCCTAGGATCGCAGATACGCAGTATTTT. The V gene is TRBV4-1, the J gene TRBJ2-3, with no clear D. CDR1 MGHRA and CDR2 YSYEKL come from the germline V gene. This CDR3 contains 14 residues. V was clipped by 4 bases and J by 4 bases, with 12 bases between them.

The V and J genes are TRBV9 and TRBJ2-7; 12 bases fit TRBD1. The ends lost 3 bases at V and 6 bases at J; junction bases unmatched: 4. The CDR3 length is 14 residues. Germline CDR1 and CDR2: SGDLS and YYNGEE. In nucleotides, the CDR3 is TGTGCCAGCAGCGCGGGACAGGGGGCGCGCGAGCAGTACTTC. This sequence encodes CASSAGQGAREQYF. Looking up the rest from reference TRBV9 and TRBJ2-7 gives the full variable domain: DSGVTQTPKHLITATGQRVTLRCSPRSGDLSVYWYQQSLDQGLQFLIQYYNGEERAKGNILERFSAQQFPDLHSELNLSSLELGDSALYFCASSAGQGAREQYFGPGTRLTVT.

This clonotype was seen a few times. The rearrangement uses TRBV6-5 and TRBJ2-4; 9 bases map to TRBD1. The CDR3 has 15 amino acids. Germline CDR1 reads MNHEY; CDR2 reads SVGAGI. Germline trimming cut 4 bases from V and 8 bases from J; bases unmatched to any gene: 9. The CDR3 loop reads CASSLGGQGRDIQYF. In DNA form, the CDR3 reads TGTGCCAGCAGTTTGGGGGGACAGGGTAGGGACATTCAGTACTTC.

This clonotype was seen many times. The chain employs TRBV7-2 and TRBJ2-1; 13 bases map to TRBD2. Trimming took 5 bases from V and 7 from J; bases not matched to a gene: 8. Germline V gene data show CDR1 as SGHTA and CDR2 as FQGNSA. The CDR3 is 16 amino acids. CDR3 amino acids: CASSRTTGLAGNEQFF. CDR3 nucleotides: TGTGCCAGCAGCCGTACCACGGGACTAGCGGGGAATGAGCAGTTCTTC.

The CDR3, as DNA: TGCAGTGCTTCCCGTCAGGGGACCGCCGGGGAAGCTTTCTTT. Translating gives CSASRQGTAGEAFF. J is TRBJ1-1 and V is TRBV20-1; perhaps TRBD1 as D (6 bases). Trimming removed 5 bases from V and 8 bases from J, with 21 bases in between. The CDR3 spans 14 residues. Germline V gene lookup returns CDR1 DFQATT and CDR2 SNEGSKA (reference sequence).

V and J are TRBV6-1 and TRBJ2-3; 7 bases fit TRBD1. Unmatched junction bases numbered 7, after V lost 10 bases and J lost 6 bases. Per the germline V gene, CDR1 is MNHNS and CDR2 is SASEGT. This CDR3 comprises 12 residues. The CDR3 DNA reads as TGTGCCACCTTACAGGGGCAGGATACGCAGTATTTT. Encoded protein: CATLQGQDTQYF.

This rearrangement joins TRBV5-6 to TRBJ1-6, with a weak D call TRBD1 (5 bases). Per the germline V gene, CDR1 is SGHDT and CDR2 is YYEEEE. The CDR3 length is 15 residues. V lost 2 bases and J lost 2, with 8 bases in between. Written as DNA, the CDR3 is TGTGCCAGCAGCTTCGGGACTGCCTATAATTCACCCCTCCACTTT. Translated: CASSFGTAYNSPLHF.

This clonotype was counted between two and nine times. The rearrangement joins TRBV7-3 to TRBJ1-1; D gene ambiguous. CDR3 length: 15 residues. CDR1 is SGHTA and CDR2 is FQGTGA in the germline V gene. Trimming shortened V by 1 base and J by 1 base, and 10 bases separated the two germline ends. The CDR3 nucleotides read TGTGCCAGCAGCTTAAATGGAGGAGGGAACACTGAAGCTTTCTTT. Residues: CASSLNGGGNTEAFF.

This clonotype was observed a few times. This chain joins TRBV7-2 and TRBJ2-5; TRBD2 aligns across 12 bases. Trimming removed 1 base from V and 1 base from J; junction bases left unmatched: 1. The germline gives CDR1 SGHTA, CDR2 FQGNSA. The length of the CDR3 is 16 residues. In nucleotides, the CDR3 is TGTGCCAGCAGCTTAGAACTAGCGGGGGGCCAAGAGACCCAGTACTTC. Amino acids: CASSLELAGGQETQYF.

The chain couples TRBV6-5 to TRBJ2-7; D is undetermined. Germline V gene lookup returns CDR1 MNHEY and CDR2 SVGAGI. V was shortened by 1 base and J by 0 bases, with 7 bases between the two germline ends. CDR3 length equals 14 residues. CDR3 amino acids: CASSYYQDSYEQYF. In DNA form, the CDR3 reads TGTGCCAGCAGTTACTACCAAGACTCCTACGAGCAGTACTTC.

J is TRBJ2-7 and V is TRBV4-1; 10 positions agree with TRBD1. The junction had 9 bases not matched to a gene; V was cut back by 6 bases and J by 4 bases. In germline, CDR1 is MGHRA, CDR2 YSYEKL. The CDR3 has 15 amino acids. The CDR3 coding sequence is TGCGCCAGCAGTTATGACCCGGGACAGGGGTACGAGCAGTACTTC. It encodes CASSYDPGQGYEQYF.

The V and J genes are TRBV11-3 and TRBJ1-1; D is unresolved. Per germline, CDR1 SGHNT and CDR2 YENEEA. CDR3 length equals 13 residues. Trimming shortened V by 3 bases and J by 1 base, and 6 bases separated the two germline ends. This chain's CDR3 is CASSFATNTEAFF. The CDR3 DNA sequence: TGTGCCAGCAGCTTCGCGACGAACACTGAAGCTTTCTTT.

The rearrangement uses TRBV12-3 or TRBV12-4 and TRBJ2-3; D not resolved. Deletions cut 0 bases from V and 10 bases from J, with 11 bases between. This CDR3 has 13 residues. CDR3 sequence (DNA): TGTGCCAGCAGTTTAGCTTTCCACCATGCGCAGTATTTT. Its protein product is CASSLAFHHAQYF.

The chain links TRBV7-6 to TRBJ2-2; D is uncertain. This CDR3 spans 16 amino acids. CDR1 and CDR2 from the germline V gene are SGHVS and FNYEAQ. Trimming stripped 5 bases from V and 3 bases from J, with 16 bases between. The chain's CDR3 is CASSLGTIYYTGELFF. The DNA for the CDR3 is TGTGCCAGCAGCCTGGGAACGATCTACTACACCGGGGAGCTGTTTTTT.

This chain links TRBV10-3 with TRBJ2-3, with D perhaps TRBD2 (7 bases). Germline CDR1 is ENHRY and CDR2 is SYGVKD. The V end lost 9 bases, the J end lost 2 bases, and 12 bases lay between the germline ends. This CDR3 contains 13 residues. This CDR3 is CAMGGGNTDTQYF. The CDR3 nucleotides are TGTGCCATGGGGGGGGGCAACACAGATACGCAGTATTTT.

In DNA form, the CDR3 reads TGTGCCAGTAGTATAGGGGGGGCGTACAATGAGCAGTTCTTC. It codes for CASSIGGAYNEQFF. The chain joins TRBV19 to TRBJ2-1, with D perhaps given as TRBD1 or TRBD2 (6 bases each). Trimming took off 1 base at V and 4 bases at J, with 8 bases between the two ends. The CDR3 contains 14 residues. Germline V gene lookup returns CDR1 LNHDA and CDR2 SQIVND (reference sequence).

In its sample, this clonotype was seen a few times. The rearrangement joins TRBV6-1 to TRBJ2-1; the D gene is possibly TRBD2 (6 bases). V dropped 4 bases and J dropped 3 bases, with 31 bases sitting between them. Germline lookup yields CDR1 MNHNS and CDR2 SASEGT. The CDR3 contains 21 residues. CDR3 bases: TGTGCCAGCAGTGGCTTCGCTAGCGAGGGGCCTGTAGTGTCGGACTACAATGAGCAGTTCTTC. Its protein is CASSGFASEGPVVSDYNEQFF.

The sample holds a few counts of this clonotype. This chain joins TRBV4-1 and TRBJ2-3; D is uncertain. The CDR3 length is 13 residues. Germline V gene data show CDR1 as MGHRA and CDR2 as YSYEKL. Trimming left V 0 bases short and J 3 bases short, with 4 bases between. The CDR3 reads CASSQDQTDTQYF. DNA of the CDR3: TGCGCCAGCAGCCAAGATCAAACAGATACGCAGTATTTT.

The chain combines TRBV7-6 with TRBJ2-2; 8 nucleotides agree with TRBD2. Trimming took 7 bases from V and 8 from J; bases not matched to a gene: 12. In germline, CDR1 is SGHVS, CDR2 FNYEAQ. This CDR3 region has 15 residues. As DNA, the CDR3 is TGTGCCAGCACGGGCAGCGGGGGCTCCCCGGGGGAGCTGTTTTTT. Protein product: CASTGSGGSPGELFF.

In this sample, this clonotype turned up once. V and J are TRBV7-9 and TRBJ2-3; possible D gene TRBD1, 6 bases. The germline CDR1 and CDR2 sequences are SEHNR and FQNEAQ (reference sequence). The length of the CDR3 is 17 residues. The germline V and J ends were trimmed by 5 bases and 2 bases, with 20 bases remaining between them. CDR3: CASSHPIVGALTDTQYF. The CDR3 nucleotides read TGTGCCAGCAGCCACCCTATAGTGGGGGCCCTCACAGATACGCAGTATTTT.

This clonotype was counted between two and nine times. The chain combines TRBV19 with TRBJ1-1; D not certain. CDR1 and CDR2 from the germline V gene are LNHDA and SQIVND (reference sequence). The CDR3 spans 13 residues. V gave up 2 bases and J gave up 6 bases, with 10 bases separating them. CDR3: CASSIQGSPEAFF. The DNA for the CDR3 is TGTGCCAGTAGTATACAAGGCAGCCCTGAAGCTTTCTTT.

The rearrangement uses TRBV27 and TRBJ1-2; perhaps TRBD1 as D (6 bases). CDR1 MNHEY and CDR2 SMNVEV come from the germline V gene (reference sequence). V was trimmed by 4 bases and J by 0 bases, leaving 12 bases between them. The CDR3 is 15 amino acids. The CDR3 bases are TGTGCCAGCAGTTCACTTCAGGGGTCTAACTATGGCTACACCTTC. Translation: CASSSLQGSNYGYTF.

This CDR3 is CASSRGGLSTDTQYF. CDR3 sequence (DNA): TGTGCCAGCAGCCGAGGGGGGTTAAGCACAGATACGCAGTATTTT. The chain employs TRBV7-2 and TRBJ2-3; D is perhaps TRBD1 or TRBD2 (6 bases each). There are 15 residues in the CDR3. Germline assignment: CDR1 SGHTA and CDR2 FQGNSA. V was clipped by 5 bases and J by 0 bases, with 12 bases between them. The whole variable domain, filled in from reference TRBV7-2 and TRBJ2-3, reads GAGVSQSPSNKVTEKGKDVELRCDPISGHTALYWYRQSLGQGLEFLIYFQGNSAPDKSGLPSDRFSAERTGGSVSTLTIQRTQQEDSAVYLCASSRGGLSTDTQYFGPGTRLTVL.

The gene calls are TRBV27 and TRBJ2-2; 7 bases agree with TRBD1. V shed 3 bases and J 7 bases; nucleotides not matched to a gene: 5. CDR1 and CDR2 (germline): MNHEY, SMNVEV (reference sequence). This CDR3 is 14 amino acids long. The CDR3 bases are TGTGCCAGCAGTTTTAGGGGGCCCGACGGGGAGCTGTTTTTT. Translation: CASSFRGPDGELFF.

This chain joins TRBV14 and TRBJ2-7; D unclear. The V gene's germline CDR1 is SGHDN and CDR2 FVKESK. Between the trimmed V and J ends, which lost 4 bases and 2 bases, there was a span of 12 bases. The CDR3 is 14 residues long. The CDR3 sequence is CASSRNLGAYEQYF. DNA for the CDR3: TGTGCCAGCAGCCGAAACCTTGGCGCCTACGAGCAGTACTTC.

CDR3 nucleotides: TGTGCCAGCAGTTCAACCCCACAGGGCGGCAATCAGCCCCAGCATTTT. This gives the protein CASSSTPQGGNQPQHF. The gene calls are TRBV12-3 or TRBV12-4 and TRBJ1-5; possible D gene TRBD1, 6 bases. The CDR3 contains 16 residues. V shed 4 bases and J shed 2 bases, with 15 bases lying between them.

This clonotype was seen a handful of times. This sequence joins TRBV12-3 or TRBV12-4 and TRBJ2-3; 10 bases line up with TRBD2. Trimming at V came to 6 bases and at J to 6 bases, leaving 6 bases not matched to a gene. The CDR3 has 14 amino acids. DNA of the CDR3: TGTGCCAGCAGCTCCAGCGGGGGGGCGGATACGCAGTATTTT. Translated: CASSSSGGADTQYF.

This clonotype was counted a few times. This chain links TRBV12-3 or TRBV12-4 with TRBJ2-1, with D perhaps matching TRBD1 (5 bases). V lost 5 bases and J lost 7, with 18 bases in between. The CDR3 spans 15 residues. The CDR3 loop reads CASSPDPGIRNEQFF. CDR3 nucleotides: TGTGCCAGCAGTCCCGACCCAGGGATTAGGAATGAGCAGTTCTTC.

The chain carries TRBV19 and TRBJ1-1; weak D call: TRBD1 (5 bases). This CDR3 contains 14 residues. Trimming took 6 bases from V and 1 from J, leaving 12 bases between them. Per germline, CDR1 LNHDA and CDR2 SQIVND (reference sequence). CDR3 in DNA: TGTGCCAGTAGCCCGCGACAGTGGAACACTGAAGCTTTCTTT. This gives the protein CASSPRQWNTEAFF. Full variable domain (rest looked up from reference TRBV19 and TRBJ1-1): DGGITQSPKYLFRKEGQNVTLSCEQNLNHDAMYWYRQDPGQGLRLIYYSQIVNDFQKGDIAEGYSVSREKKESFPLTVTSAQKNPTAFYLCASSPRQWNTEAFFGQGTRLTVV.

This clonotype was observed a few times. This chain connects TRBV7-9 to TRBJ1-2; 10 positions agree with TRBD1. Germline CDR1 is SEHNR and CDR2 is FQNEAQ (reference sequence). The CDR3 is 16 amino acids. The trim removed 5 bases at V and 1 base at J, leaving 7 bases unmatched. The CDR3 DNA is TGTGCCAGCAGCCCAAGGGACAGGGGCAATAACTATGGCTACACCTTC. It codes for CASSPRDRGNNYGYTF. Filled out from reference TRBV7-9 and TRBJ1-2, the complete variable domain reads DTGVSQNPRHKITKRGQNVTFRCDPISEHNRLYWYRQTLGQGPEFLTYFQNEAQLEKSRLLSDRFSAERPKGSFSTLEIQRTEQGDSAMYLCASSPRDRGNNYGYTFGSGTRLTVV.